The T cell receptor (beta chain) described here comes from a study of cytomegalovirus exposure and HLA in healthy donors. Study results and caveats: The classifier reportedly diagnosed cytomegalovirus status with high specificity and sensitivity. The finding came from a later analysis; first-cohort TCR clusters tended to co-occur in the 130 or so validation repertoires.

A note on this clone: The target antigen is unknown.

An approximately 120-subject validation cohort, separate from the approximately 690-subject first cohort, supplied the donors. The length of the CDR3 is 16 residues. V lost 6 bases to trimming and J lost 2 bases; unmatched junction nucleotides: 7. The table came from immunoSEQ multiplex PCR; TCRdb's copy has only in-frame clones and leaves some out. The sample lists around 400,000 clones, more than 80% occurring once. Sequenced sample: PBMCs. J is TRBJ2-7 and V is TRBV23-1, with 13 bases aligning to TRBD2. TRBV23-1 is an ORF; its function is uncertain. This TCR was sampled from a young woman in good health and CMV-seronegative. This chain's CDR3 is CASSDSGTSGAYEQYF. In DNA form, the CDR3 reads TGCGCCAGCAGCGATTCCGGGACTAGCGGGGCCTACGAGCAGTACTTC.